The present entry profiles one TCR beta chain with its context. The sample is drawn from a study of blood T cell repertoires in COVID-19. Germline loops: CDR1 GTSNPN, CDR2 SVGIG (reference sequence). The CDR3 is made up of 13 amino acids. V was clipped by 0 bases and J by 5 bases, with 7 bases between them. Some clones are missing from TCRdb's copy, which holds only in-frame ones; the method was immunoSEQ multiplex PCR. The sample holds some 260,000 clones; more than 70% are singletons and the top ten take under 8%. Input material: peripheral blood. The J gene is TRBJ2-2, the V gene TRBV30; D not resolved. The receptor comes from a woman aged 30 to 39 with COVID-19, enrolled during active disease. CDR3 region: CAWSVPGTGELFF. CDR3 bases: TGTGCCTGGAGTGTACCCGGGACCGGGGAGCTGTTTTTT.